This is a list of T cell receptor beta chains from one sample in a study of blood T cell repertoires in COVID-19. Sequenced by immunoSEQ multiplex PCR; TCRdb stores in-frame clones only, minus some. The table includes some 490,000 clones, roughly nine tenths detected once. Material for sequencing was PBMCs or T cells enriched from blood (not recorded which). The receptors stem from a woman aged 60-75 years who had recovered from COVID-19. The CDR3 runs from the conserved cysteine through the conserved F or W. The D gene is left open where the match is weak. Size values are once, few and many counts, or a class for expanded clones, and some rows have none.

CDR3 protein: CAWSQGGWPQHF; CDR3 DNA: TGTGCCTGGAGTCAAGGAGGGTGGCCCCAGCATTTT; clone size: once; J gene: TRBJ1-5; V gene: TRBV30; D gene: -
CDR3 protein: CASSQGGWVRKEKLFF; CDR3 DNA: TGTGCCAGCAGCCAAGGAGGCTGGGTGAGGAAGGAAAAACTGTTTTTT; clone size: -; J gene: TRBJ1-4; V gene: TRBV14; D gene: -
CDR3 protein: CASTRRQGEEKLFF; CDR3 DNA: TGTGCCAGCACCCGAAGGCAGGGTGAGGAAAAACTGTTTTTT; clone size: -; J gene: TRBJ1-4; V gene: TRBV2; D gene: -
CDR3 protein: CASSYRSGVGDNEQFF; CDR3 DNA: TGTGCCAGCAGTTACCGTAGCGGGGTGGGCGACAATGAGCAGTTCTTC; clone size: -; J gene: TRBJ2-1; V gene: TRBV6-5; D gene: TRBD2
CDR3 protein: CASSGQGANEKLFF; CDR3 DNA: TGCGCCAGCAGTGGACAGGGGGCTAATGAAAAACTGTTTTTT; clone size: few; J gene: TRBJ1-4; V gene: TRBV10-1; D gene: TRBD1
CDR3 protein: CASSRSTSGGPGETQYF; CDR3 DNA: TGCGCCAGCAGCCGCTCGACTAGCGGGGGGCCAGGAGAGACCCAGTACTTC; clone size: -; J gene: TRBJ2-5; V gene: TRBV4-1; D gene: TRBD2
CDR3 protein: CASSLEPGLYQPQHF; CDR3 DNA: TGCGCCAGCAGCTTGGAACCAGGGCTTTATCAGCCCCAGCATTTT; clone size: -; J gene: TRBJ1-5; V gene: TRBV5-1; D gene: -
CDR3 protein: CASSLDYYSPLHF; CDR3 DNA: TGTGCCAGCAGCTTAGATTATTATTCACCCCTCCACTTT; clone size: once; J gene: TRBJ1-6; V gene: TRBV11-3; D gene: -
CDR3 protein: CASSLGLAGAGELFF; CDR3 DNA: TGTGCCAGCAGCCTAGGACTAGCGGGGGCCGGGGAGCTGTTTTTT; clone size: few; J gene: TRBJ2-2; V gene: TRBV7-7; D gene: TRBD2
CDR3 protein: CASSLAGGGAEAFF; CDR3 DNA: TGTGCCAGCAGCTTAGCTGGAGGGGGGGCTGAAGCTTTCTTT; clone size: -; J gene: TRBJ1-1; V gene: TRBV7-8; D gene: -
CDR3 protein: CASSLALNTEAFF; CDR3 DNA: TGCGCCAGCAGCTTGGCATTGAACACTGAAGCTTTCTTT; clone size: -; J gene: TRBJ1-1; V gene: TRBV5-1; D gene: -
CDR3 protein: CASSPNRGVIGTDTQYF; CDR3 DNA: TGCGCCAGCAGCCCAAACAGGGGAGTAATAGGCACAGATACGCAGTATTTT; clone size: -; J gene: TRBJ2-3; V gene: TRBV5-1; D gene: TRBD1
CDR3 protein: CASSSTGQGSSETQYF; CDR3 DNA: TGCGCCAGCAGCTCTACCGGACAGGGCTCATCGGAGACCCAGTACTTC; clone size: -; J gene: TRBJ2-5; V gene: TRBV5-1; D gene: TRBD1
CDR3 protein: CASTIGRGGTEAFF; CDR3 DNA: TGTGCCAGCACTATAGGGAGGGGGGGAACTGAAGCTTTCTTT; clone size: -; J gene: TRBJ1-1; V gene: TRBV6-5; D gene: -
CDR3 protein: CASSQGVSRGANQPQHF; CDR3 DNA: TGTGCCAGCAGCCAAGGAGTGAGCCGGGGGGCGAATCAGCCCCAGCATTTT; clone size: -; J gene: TRBJ1-5; V gene: TRBV3-1/TRBV3-2; D gene: -
CDR3 protein: CASTGGLDSNQPQHF; CDR3 DNA: TGTGCCAGCACGGGGGGGTTGGATAGCAATCAGCCCCAGCATTTT; clone size: -; J gene: TRBJ1-5; V gene: TRBV7-2; D gene: -
CDR3 protein: CASFYSSGANVLTF; CDR3 DNA: TGTGCCAGCTTCTACAGCTCTGGGGCCAACGTCCTGACTTTC; clone size: -; J gene: TRBJ2-6; V gene: TRBV6-5; D gene: -
CDR3 protein: CATSRSGNQPQHF; CDR3 DNA: TGTGCCACCTCGAGGAGTGGCAATCAGCCCCAGCATTTT; clone size: -; J gene: TRBJ1-5; V gene: TRBV19; D gene: -
CDR3 protein: CASSRWTSGGRETQYF; CDR3 DNA: TGTGCCAGCAGCCGCTGGACTAGCGGGGGCCGGGAGACCCAGTACTTC; clone size: -; J gene: TRBJ2-5; V gene: TRBV7-2; D gene: TRBD2
CDR3 protein: CAWSPGTVQETQYF; CDR3 DNA: TGTGCCTGGAGTCCCGGGACAGTGCAAGAGACCCAGTACTTC; clone size: -; J gene: TRBJ2-5; V gene: TRBV30; D gene: TRBD1
CDR3 protein: CASSSGTGTYEQYF; CDR3 DNA: TGTGCCAGCAGCTCCGGGACAGGAACCTACGAGCAGTACTTC; clone size: -; J gene: TRBJ2-7; V gene: TRBV11-2; D gene: TRBD1
CDR3 protein: CAIRQGATGNTIYF; CDR3 DNA: TGTGCCATCAGGCAGGGGGCGACTGGAAACACCATATATTTT; clone size: -; J gene: TRBJ1-3; V gene: TRBV10-3; D gene: TRBD1
CDR3 protein: CASSLGRGLYEQYF; CDR3 DNA: TGTGCCAGCAGCTTAGGTAGGGGGCTCTACGAGCAGTACTTC; clone size: few; J gene: TRBJ2-7; V gene: TRBV7-8; D gene: TRBD1
CDR3 protein: CASSDGLSSTGKDYGYTF; CDR3 DNA: TGTGCCAGCAGTGACGGTTTGTCGTCCACAGGGAAGGACTATGGCTACACCTTC; clone size: few; J gene: TRBJ1-2; V gene: TRBV25-1; D gene: -
CDR3 protein: CASSLGQGGNTEAFF; CDR3 DNA: TGTGCCAGCTCACTGGGACAGGGTGGGAACACTGAAGCTTTCTTT; clone size: -; J gene: TRBJ1-1; V gene: TRBV18; D gene: TRBD1
CDR3 protein: CSAGTVWDTEAFF; CDR3 DNA: TGCAGCGCCGGGACAGTGTGGGACACTGAAGCTTTCTTT; clone size: -; J gene: TRBJ1-1; V gene: TRBV29-1; D gene: TRBD1
CDR3 protein: CASSFSGETNEKLFF; CDR3 DNA: TGTGCCAGCAGTTTTTCAGGTGAAACTAATGAAAAACTGTTTTTT; clone size: -; J gene: TRBJ1-4; V gene: TRBV6-5; D gene: -
CDR3 protein: CASSLGALSSSYNEQFF; CDR3 DNA: TGCGCCAGCAGCTTGGGCGCCCTATCTAGCTCCTACAATGAGCAGTTCTTC; clone size: -; J gene: TRBJ2-1; V gene: TRBV5-1; D gene: -
CDR3 protein: CASSLVAGEYNEQFF; CDR3 DNA: TGCGCCAGCAGCTTGGTAGCGGGAGAATACAATGAGCAGTTCTTC; clone size: -; J gene: TRBJ2-1; V gene: TRBV5-1; D gene: TRBD2
CDR3 protein: CASSPGQGNQPQHF; CDR3 DNA: TGTGCCAGCAGTCCTGGACAGGGCAATCAGCCCCAGCATTTT; clone size: -; J gene: TRBJ1-5; V gene: TRBV27; D gene: TRBD1
CDR3 protein: CASSPRTVLGQPQHF; CDR3 DNA: TGTGCCAGCAGCCCTAGGACAGTATTAGGACAGCCCCAGCATTTT; clone size: once; J gene: TRBJ1-5; V gene: TRBV7-8; D gene: -
CDR3 protein: CASRAGGITDTQYF; CDR3 DNA: TGCGCCAGCAGGGCTGGAGGGATCACAGATACGCAGTATTTT; clone size: -; J gene: TRBJ2-3; V gene: TRBV10-1; D gene: -
CDR3 protein: CASSGGTGENYGYTF; CDR3 DNA: TGTGCCAGCAGCGGAGGGACAGGAGAGAACTATGGCTACACCTTC; clone size: -; J gene: TRBJ1-2; V gene: TRBV9; D gene: TRBD1
CDR3 protein: CASSGPDRATIGGYTF; CDR3 DNA: TGTGCCAGCAGCGGTCCGGACAGGGCAACTATAGGAGGCTACACCTTC; clone size: -; J gene: TRBJ1-2; V gene: TRBV9; D gene: TRBD1
CDR3 protein: CASRLGQEAFF; CDR3 DNA: TGTGCCAGCAGACTGGGACAGGAAGCTTTCTTT; clone size: -; J gene: TRBJ1-1; V gene: TRBV7-9; D gene: TRBD1
CDR3 protein: CASGSGLAGGPGDTQYF; CDR3 DNA: TGTGCTAGTGGGTCGGGACTAGCGGGGGGGCCGGGAGATACGCAGTATTTT; clone size: -; J gene: TRBJ2-3; V gene: TRBV12-5; D gene: TRBD2
CDR3 protein: CASSTSGGRGAFF; CDR3 DNA: TGTGCCAGCAGTACTTCAGGGGGCCGGGGAGCTTTCTTT; clone size: -; J gene: TRBJ1-1; V gene: TRBV12-3/TRBV12-4; D gene: TRBD1
CDR3 protein: CASSQALPRGTGYNSPLHF; CDR3 DNA: TGCGCCAGCAGCCAAGCATTACCCCGGGGGACGGGATATAATTCACCCCTCCACTTT; clone size: -; J gene: TRBJ1-6; V gene: TRBV4-1; D gene: -
CDR3 protein: CASTKPGQGHEQFF; CDR3 DNA: TGTGCCAGCACAAAACCGGGACAGGGCCATGAGCAGTTCTTC; clone size: -; J gene: TRBJ2-1; V gene: TRBV6-6; D gene: TRBD1
CDR3 protein: CASSGGPGAGNTIYF; CDR3 DNA: TGCGCCAGCAGTGGGGGCCCTGGGGCTGGAAACACCATATATTTT; clone size: -; J gene: TRBJ1-3; V gene: TRBV10-2; D gene: -